A single sample is the source of the 19 T cell receptor beta chains below, sequenced in a study of blood T cells in healthy people across ages. The authors ran a second PCR of 7 to 11 cycles using a sample-barcoded 5' primer and a J-beta primer mix. MiXCR, applied by TCRdb to the 5' RACE reads, yields one record per CDR3 protein. The sample shows fewer than 1 million distinct CDR3 sequences, 44% of them seen only once. Sequencing was carried out using blood. The origin of the receptors is a man aged 60-69 years in good health.

The chain recombines TRBV5-1 with TRBJ1-4; TRBD1 matches at 10 bases. CDR1 and CDR2 (germline): SGHRS, YFSETQ. This CDR3 is built from 16 residues. J lost 8 bases, V lost 2 bases, and 9 bases had no gene match. CDR3 in DNA: TGCGCCAGCAGCTTCGCCGGGACAGGGGATCGAGAAAAACTGTTTTTT. As protein: CASSFAGTGDREKLFF.

The chain recombines TRBV7-9 with TRBJ1-4; no reliable D call. Germline loops: CDR1 SEHNR, CDR2 FQNEAQ (reference sequence). CDR3 size: 15 residues. Trimming shortened V by 1 base and J by 4 bases, and 10 bases separated the two germline ends. The CDR3 sequence is CASSLDPRNNEKLFF. The CDR3 DNA reads TGTGCCAGCAGCTTAGACCCGCGTAATAATGAAAAACTGTTTTTT.

This clonotype was seen ten or more times. The chain joins TRBV20-1 to TRBJ2-7; D is possibly TRBD2 (5 bases). This CDR3 has 15 amino acids. Per the germline V gene, CDR1 is DFQATT and CDR2 is SNEGSKA (reference sequence). V was clipped by 0 bases and J by 8 bases, with 20 bases between them. The CDR3 is CSARDRRGKEKKQYF. The CDR3 DNA reads TGCAGTGCTAGAGATCGGCGAGGGAAAGAGAAGAAGCAGTACTTC.

The chain links TRBV19 to TRBJ1-5; 10 bases match TRBD1. The trim removed 10 bases at V and 6 bases at J, leaving 6 bases unmatched. Germline V gene data show CDR1 as LNHDA and CDR2 as SQIVND (reference sequence). This CDR3 is built from 13 residues. CDR3 nucleotide sequence: TGTGCCACCCGTCGGGACAGGGGTCAGCCCCAGCATTTT. This encodes CATRRDRGQPQHF.

This rearrangement joins TRBV7-8 to TRBJ1-2; possibly TRBD1 for D (6 bases). CDR1 and CDR2 from the germline V gene are SGHVS and FQNEAQ. V lost 5 bases, J lost 8 bases, and 15 bases lay in between. The length of the CDR3 is 13 residues. In DNA, the CDR3 is TGTGCCAGCAGCCTGGGGACAACTGACGGCTACACCTTC. It encodes CASSLGTTDGYTF.

This clonotype has only a few counts. The rearrangement uses TRBV11-3 and TRBJ1-1, with a possible D match to TRBD1 (6 bases). CDR3 length: 13 residues. V gave up 5 bases and J gave up 12 bases, with 19 bases separating them. Germline V gene sequence: CDR1 SGHNT, CDR2 YENEEA. This CDR3 is CASSNEGGTKTFF. CDR3 nucleotides: TGTGCCAGCAGCAACGAGGGGGGGACGAAGACTTTCTTT.

The CDR3, as DNA: TGTGCCAGCAGTTACTTATCGGGAGTTTTAGCCAAAAACATTCAGTACTTC. Protein: CASSYLSGVLAKNIQYF. This chain joins TRBV6-2 or TRBV6-3 and TRBJ2-4; maybe TRBD2 (6 bases). There are 17 residues in the CDR3. Germline loops: CDR1 MNHEY, CDR2 SVGEGT. The V end lost 1 base, the J end lost 0 bases, and 13 bases lay between the germline ends.

The chain recombines TRBV5-1 with TRBJ1-2, with 7 positions matching TRBD1. With V trimmed by 5 bases and J by 3 bases, 10 bases remained unmatched. This CDR3 is 15 amino acids long. CDR1 and CDR2 from the germline V gene are SGHRS and YFSETQ. CDR3 sequence (DNA): TGCGCCAGCAGACGGAACCGGGACAGCGACTATGGCTACACCTTC. The encoded protein is CASRRNRDSDYGYTF.

This clonotype has more than one count but fewer than ten. This chain connects TRBV6-5 to TRBJ2-1; the match to TRBD1 covers 10 bases. In germline, CDR1 is MNHEY, CDR2 SVGAGI. The V gene end was trimmed by 6 bases and the J gene end by 8 bases; junction bases not matched to a gene: 10. The CDR3 length is 15 residues. The CDR3 loop is CASSRLGQGVDEQFF. CDR3 bases: TGTGCCAGCAGCCGACTCGGACAGGGGGTTGATGAGCAGTTCTTC.

This clonotype was counted only a few times. The chain has TRBV5-6 and TRBJ2-4; 11 bases fit TRBD1. The DNA end is more similar to TRBJ2-7, so the J call may be wrong. Germline V gives CDR1 SGHDT, CDR2 YYEEEE. CDR3 size: 16 residues. CDR3 nucleotide sequence: TGTGCCAGCAGCTTGGACGGGACAGGGGGTTTATACGAGCAGTACTTC. It yields the protein CASSLDGTGGLYEQYF.

This clonotype was counted only a few times. V is TRBV5-1 and J is TRBJ2-5; D gene unclear. The CDR3 has 15 residues. The V end was cut by 2 bases, the J end by 5 bases, with 16 bases between. Germline V lookup: CDR1 SGHRS, CDR2 YFSETQ. CDR3 nucleotide sequence: TGCGCCAGCAGCTTAGACAAAACTTTCACGGAGACCCAGTACTTC. Amino acid sequence: CASSLDKTFTETQYF.

This clonotype was seen a few times. This chain connects TRBV20-1 to TRBJ2-1, with D tentatively TRBD1 or TRBD2 (6 bases each). Germline values: CDR1 DFQATT, CDR2 SNEGSKA (reference sequence). The CDR3 covers 13 residues. Trimming removed 0 bases at V and 7 bases at J, with 10 bases between. CDR3 bases: TGCAGTGCTAGAGAGCAGGGGAGGAATGAGCAGTTCTTC. It encodes CSAREQGRNEQFF.

This clonotype turned up a few times. The chain uses TRBV13 and TRBJ2-3; 8 bases line up with TRBD2. J lost 3 bases, V lost 5 bases, and 7 bases had no gene match. The CDR3 loop spans 15 amino acids. Germline V lookup: CDR1 PRHDT, CDR2 FYEKMQ (reference sequence). The CDR3 sequence is CASSRAGDETDTQYF. CDR3 sequence (DNA): TGTGCCAGCAGCCGAGCGGGAGATGAGACAGATACGCAGTATTTT.

V is TRBV5-1 and J is TRBJ2-5, with 7 bases matching TRBD1. J lost 3 bases, V lost 3 bases, and 5 bases had no gene match. Per the germline V gene, CDR1 is SGHRS and CDR2 is YFSETQ. The CDR3 has 14 residues. For the CDR3, the DNA is TGCGCCAGCAGCTCGGACAGGTGGGAAGAGACCCAGTACTTC. Protein product: CASSSDRWEETQYF.

The chain is built from TRBV7-9 and TRBJ1-1; TRBD1 agrees at 11 bases. This CDR3 comprises 16 residues. In germline, CDR1 is SEHNR, CDR2 FQNEAQ (reference sequence). V shed 2 bases and J 1 base; nucleotides not matched to a gene: 3. The CDR3 DNA is TGTGCCAGCAGCTTACCGGGACAGGGGGGGAACACTGAAGCTTTCTTT. Protein sequence: CASSLPGQGGNTEAFF.

A few counts support this clonotype. The chain uses TRBV5-1 and TRBJ2-7; 12 bases match TRBD1. The CDR3 has 17 residues. The V and J ends lost 4 bases and 3 bases, in that order; junction bases with no gene match: 11. CDR1 SGHRS and CDR2 YFSETQ come from the germline V gene. CDR3 DNA sequence: TGCGCCAGCAGCGGTGCAGCCCGGGACAGGGGGCTCTACGAGCAGTACTTC. It specifies CASSGAARDRGLYEQYF.

The CDR3 sequence: CASSPPQLGDYEQYF. CDR3 nucleotide sequence: TGTGCCAGCAGCCCACCGCAACTAGGGGACTACGAGCAGTACTTC. The rearrangement joins TRBV7-2 to TRBJ2-7, with D possibly being TRBD1 or TRBD2 (5 bases each). Germline CDR1 is SGHTA and CDR2 is FQGNSA. The CDR3 is 15 amino acids. The ends were cut back, 5 bases at V and 3 bases at J, with 17 bases in the middle.

V gene TRBV7-6 combines with J gene TRBJ2-1; weak D call: TRBD2 (5 bases). Trimming removed 5 bases at V and 6 bases at J, with 17 bases between. The CDR3 totals 15 residues. Per the germline V gene, CDR1 is SGHVS and CDR2 is FNYEAQ. CDR3 amino acids: CASSPRRGASNEQFF. CDR3 nucleotide sequence: TGTGCCAGCAGCCCCCGACGGGGAGCTAGCAATGAGCAGTTCTTC.

The rearrangement links TRBV6-1 to TRBJ2-5; D call uncertain. CDR1 is MNHNS and CDR2 is SASEGT in the germline V gene. CDR3 size: 14 residues. V lost 6 bases and J lost 5, with 16 bases in between. This CDR3 reads CASRKRGHGETQYF. CDR3 bases: TGTGCCAGCAGGAAGCGTGGCCACGGGGAGACCCAGTACTTC.